Listed below are T cell receptor beta chains from one sample, sequenced in a study of Graves' ophthalmopathy and Graves' hyperthyroidism. From the multiplex PCR reads, TCRdb called clonotypes with MiXCR, one entry per CDR3 protein. Of some 350,000 distinct CDR3 sequences listed, roughly a sixth were seen once; the top ten hold roughly 2.4%. Sequences were obtained from peripheral blood. The receptor set was obtained from an adult woman with stable Graves' hyperthyroidism. The CDR3 runs from the conserved cysteine through the conserved F or W. D genes are given only for firm matches. Clone sizes are given selectively: once, few, many, or a class where the clone is expanded.

>few|TRBV20-1|TRBJ2-5|TRBD2
TGCAGTGCCGAGACTAGCGGGAGGGCGGGAGAGACCAAGTACTTC
CSAETSGRAGETKYF
>few|TRBV19|TRBJ2-4|TRBD2
TGTGCCAGTAGTATTAGCGGGAGAGCCAAAAACATTAAGTACTTC
CASSISGRAKNIKYF
>many|TRBV20-1|TRBJ2-5|NA
TGCAGTGCTCAGGACGGGGAAGAGACCCAGTACTTC
CSAQDGEETQYF
>many|TRBV28|TRBJ1-1|NA
TGTGCCAGCAGTTTATCAGGGTACACTGAAGCTTTCTTT
CASSLSGYTEAFF
>few|TRBV5-4|TRBJ2-7|TRBD2
TGTGCCAGCAGCTTGTCGACTAGCGGGGCGAACTCCTACGAGCAGTACTTC
CASSLSTSGANSYEQYF
>NA|TRBV6-1|TRBJ2-2|NA
TGTGCCAGCAGTGAACTTTGGGGAAACACCGGGGAGCTGTTTTTT
CASSELWGNTGELFF
>many|TRBV29-1|TRBJ2-7|NA
TGCAGCGTTGGATTCAAGGGAGGCTCCGAGCAGTACTTC
CSVGFKGGSEQYF
>many|TRBV30|TRBJ2-2|NA
TGTGCCTGGAGTGGGGGGGCCCCCACCGGGGAGCTGTTTTTT
CAWSGGAPTGELFF
>NA|TRBV20-1|TRBJ2-7|TRBD1
TGCAGTGCCACCGGAATGACAGGGTCGAGAGACGAGCAGTACTTC
CSATGMTGSRDEQYF
>many|TRBV3-1|TRBJ1-2|TRBD1
TGTGCCAGCAGCCCGCTACTAGAAGGGACAGCCGGCTACACCTTC
CASSPLLEGTAGYTF
>NA|TRBV18|TRBJ2-2|NA
TGTGCCACCGACCGGGACTCAAGGACCGGGGAGCTGTTTTTT
CATDRDSRTGELFF
>once|TRBV7-3|TRBJ2-5|TRBD2
TGTGCCAGCAGACCTCGGGGGGGCCAAGAGACCCAGTACTTC
CASRPRGGQETQYF
>many|TRBV27|TRBJ1-2|TRBD1
TGTGCCAGCAGTTTATCTGGGACAGGGTGGAACTATGGCTACACCTTC
CASSLSGTGWNYGYTF
>NA|TRBV27|TRBJ2-5|TRBD2
TGTGCCAGCAGTTTTAGGCTAGCGGGAGCCGAGACCCAGTACTTC
CASSFRLAGAETQYF
>NA|TRBV19|TRBJ2-2|TRBD2
TGTGCCAGTAGTAACCTAGCGGGAAGCGGCACCGGGGAGCTGTTTTTT
CASSNLAGSGTGELFF
>many|TRBV4-2|TRBJ2-7|NA
TGTGCCAGCAGCCAAGGGTTCGGGGACCCGAGGGAGCAGTACTTC
CASSQGFGDPREQYF
>many|TRBV11-2|TRBJ2-4|NA
TGTGCCAGCGGAGTAGGAAACATTCAGTACTTC
CASGVGNIQYF
>many|TRBV6-1|TRBJ1-3|NA
TGTGCCAGCCGGTCTCCGGGGGCCTCTGGAAACACCATATATTTT
CASRSPGASGNTIYF
>few|TRBV7-2|TRBJ2-1|TRBD2
TGTGCCAGCAGCTCGACGACTAGCGGGAGAAGATCCTACAATGAGCAGTTCTTC
CASSSTTSGRRSYNEQFF
>many|TRBV11-2|TRBJ2-2|NA
TGTGCCAGCAGCTTATTCGTGGGGAACACCGGGGAGCTGTTTTTT
CASSLFVGNTGELFF
>NA|TRBV7-1|TRBJ1-5|NA
TGTGCCAGCAGCTCAGATATCGGGACGGAGCGCGGCGAGGGCAATCAGCCCCAGCATTTT
CASSSDIGTERGEGNQPQHF
>many|TRBV28|TRBJ2-5|TRBD1
TGTGCCAGCGGAGAGACCGGGACAGGGCTACAAGAGACCCAGTACTTC
CASGETGTGLQETQYF
>few|TRBV4-1|TRBJ2-7|NA
TGCGCCAGCAGCCCACATACGGAGATTGGGCAGTACTTC
CASSPHTEIGQYF
>many|TRBV30|TRBJ2-4|NA
TGTGCCTGGAGTTTCGTAGGCGGGAATTTTGCCAAAAACATTCAGTACTTC
CAWSFVGGNFAKNIQYF
>many|TRBV5-1|TRBJ1-2|NA
TGCGCCAGCAGCCCGAGGAACACGGGGGGCTACACCTTC
CASSPRNTGGYTF
>many|TRBV5-1|TRBJ1-1|NA
TGCGCCAGCAGCTCTTCCCGTACCGAGAACACTGAAGCTTTCTTT
CASSSSRTENTEAFF
>many|TRBV20-1|TRBJ2-5|TRBD1
TGCAGTGCGCCACCCAGGGACAGGGGGTCGAAGACCCAGTACTTC
CSAPPRDRGSKTQYF
>many|TRBV19|TRBJ2-4|NA
TGTGCCAGTAGTATTTCGGACAACCTAGCCAAAAACATTCAGTACTTC
CASSISDNLAKNIQYF
>many|TRBV12-3/TRBV12-4|TRBJ1-2|TRBD1
TGTGCCAGCAGTTTGTATGACAGGGTCGGCGGCTACACCTTC
CASSLYDRVGGYTF
>many|TRBV10-3|TRBJ2-5|NA
TGTGCCATCAGATCAGGGACCACCCCTCAAGAGACCCAGTACTTC
CAIRSGTTPQETQYF
>few|TRBV12-3/TRBV12-4|TRBJ2-7|NA
TGTGCCAGCAGTTTGTTAGTGCGGGGCAGCTCCTACGAGCAGTACTTC
CASSLLVRGSSYEQYF
>NA|TRBV15|TRBJ1-6|NA
TGTGCCACCAGCAATGGGGCCGGATCACCCCTCCACTTT
CATSNGAGSPLHF
>many|TRBV7-9|TRBJ1-1|NA
TGTGCCAGCAGCTTAATGTCGGGCGCTGAAGCTTTCTTT
CASSLMSGAEAFF
>many|TRBV6-1|TRBJ1-2|NA
TGTGCCAGCAGTGAAACAGGCGCCCATGGCGCATATGCTGGCTACACCTTC
CASSETGAHGAYAGYTF
>many|TRBV28|TRBJ1-6|NA
TGTGCCAGCAGCCCTCTCAACGTGGGACCCCTCCACTTT
CASSPLNVGPLHF
>many|TRBV24-1|TRBJ2-2|NA
TGTGCCACCAGTGAGGGCTTCACCGGGGAGCTGTTTTTT
CATSEGFTGELFF
>NA|TRBV11-2|TRBJ1-2|NA
TGTGCCAGCAGCCTAAGGGTGGCAGGGAGGCGGTATGGCTACACCTTC
CASSLRVAGRRYGYTF
>many|TRBV28|TRBJ2-7|NA
TGTGCCAGCAGTACGGGACGTACCTACGAGCAGTACTTC
CASSTGRTYEQYF